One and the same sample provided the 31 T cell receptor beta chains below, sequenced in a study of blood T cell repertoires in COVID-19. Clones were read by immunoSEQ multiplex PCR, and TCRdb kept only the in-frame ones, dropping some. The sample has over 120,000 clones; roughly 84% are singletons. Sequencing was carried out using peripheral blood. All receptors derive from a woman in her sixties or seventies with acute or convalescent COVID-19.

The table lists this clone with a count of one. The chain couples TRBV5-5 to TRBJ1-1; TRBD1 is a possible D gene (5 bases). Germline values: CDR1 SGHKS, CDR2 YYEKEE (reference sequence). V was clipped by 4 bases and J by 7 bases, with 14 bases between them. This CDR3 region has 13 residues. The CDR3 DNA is TGTGCCAGCAGCGCGGACAATAACTTTGAAGCTTTCTTT. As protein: CASSADNNFEAFF.

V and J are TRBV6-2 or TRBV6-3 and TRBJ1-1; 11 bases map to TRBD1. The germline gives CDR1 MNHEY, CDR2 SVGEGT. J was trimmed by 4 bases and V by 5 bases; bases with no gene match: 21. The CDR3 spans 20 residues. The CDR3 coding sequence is TGTGCCAGCAGTCTCCCTCCACTAGGACAGGGGGCCGTGTGGAGCACTGAAGCTTTCTTT. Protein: CASSLPPLGQGAVWSTEAFF.

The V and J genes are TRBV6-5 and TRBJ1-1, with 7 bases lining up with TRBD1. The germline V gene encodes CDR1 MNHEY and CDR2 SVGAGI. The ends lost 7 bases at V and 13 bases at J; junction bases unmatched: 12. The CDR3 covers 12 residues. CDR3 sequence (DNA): TGTGCCAGCACCCAGAGCACAGGGGTACATTTCTTT. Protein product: CASTQSTGVHFF.

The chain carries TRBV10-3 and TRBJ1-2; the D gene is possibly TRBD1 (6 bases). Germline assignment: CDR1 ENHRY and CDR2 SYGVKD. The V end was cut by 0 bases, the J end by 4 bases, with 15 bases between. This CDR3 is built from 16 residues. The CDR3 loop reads CAISESNGGRSYGYTF. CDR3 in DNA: TGTGCCATCAGTGAGTCGAACGGGGGGCGCAGCTATGGCTACACCTTC.

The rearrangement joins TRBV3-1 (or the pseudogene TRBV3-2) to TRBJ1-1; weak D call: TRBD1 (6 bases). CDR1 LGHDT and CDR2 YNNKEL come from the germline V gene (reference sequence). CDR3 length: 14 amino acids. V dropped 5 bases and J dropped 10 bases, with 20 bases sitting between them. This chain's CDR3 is CASSVSGEGGRAFF. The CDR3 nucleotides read TGTGCCAGCAGCGTAAGCGGTGAGGGGGGGAGAGCTTTCTTT.

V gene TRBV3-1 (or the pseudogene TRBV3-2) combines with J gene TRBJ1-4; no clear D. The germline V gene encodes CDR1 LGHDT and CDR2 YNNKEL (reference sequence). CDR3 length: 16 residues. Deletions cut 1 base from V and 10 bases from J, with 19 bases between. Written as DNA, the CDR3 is TGTGCCAGCAGCCAAGGAGGGCTTGGGCAGTCGGGAAAACTGTTTTTT. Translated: CASSQGGLGQSGKLFF.

The CDR3 is CASSPLDSGVTDTQYF. DNA for the CDR3: TGTGCCAGTAGCCCCCTGGATAGCGGGGTCACAGATACGCAGTATTTT. The genes are TRBV19 and TRBJ2-3; TRBD2 matches at 8 bases. V gave up 6 bases and J gave up 2 bases; unmatched junction bases: 10. The CDR3 is 16 residues long. Per germline, CDR1 LNHDA and CDR2 SQIVND (reference sequence).

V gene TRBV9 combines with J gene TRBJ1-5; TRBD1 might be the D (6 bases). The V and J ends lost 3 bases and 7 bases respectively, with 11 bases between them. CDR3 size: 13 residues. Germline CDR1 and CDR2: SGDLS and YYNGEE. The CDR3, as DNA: TGTGCCAGCAGCGAGGGGGACCTCCAGCCCCAGCATTTT. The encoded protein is CASSEGDLQPQHF.

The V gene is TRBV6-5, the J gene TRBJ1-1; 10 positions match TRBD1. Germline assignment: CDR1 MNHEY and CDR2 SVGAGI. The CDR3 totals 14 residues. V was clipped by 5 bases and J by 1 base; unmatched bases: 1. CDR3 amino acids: CASSRDRGNTEAFF. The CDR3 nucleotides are TGTGCCAGCAGTCGGGACAGGGGGAACACTGAAGCTTTCTTT.

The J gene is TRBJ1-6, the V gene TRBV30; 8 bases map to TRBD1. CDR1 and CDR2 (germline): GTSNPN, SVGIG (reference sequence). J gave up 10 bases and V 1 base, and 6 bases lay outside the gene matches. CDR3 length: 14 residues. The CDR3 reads CAWSDGQGVSPLHF. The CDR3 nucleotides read TGTGCCTGGAGTGACGGACAGGGCGTCTCACCCCTCCACTTT.

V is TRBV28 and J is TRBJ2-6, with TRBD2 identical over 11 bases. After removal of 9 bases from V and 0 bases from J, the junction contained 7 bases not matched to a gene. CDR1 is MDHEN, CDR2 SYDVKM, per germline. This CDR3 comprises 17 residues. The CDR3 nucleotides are TGTGCCAGTCTAGCGGGAGGTCTGAGCTCTGGGGCCAACGTCCTGACTTTC. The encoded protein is CASLAGGLSSGANVLTF. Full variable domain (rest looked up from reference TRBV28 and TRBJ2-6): DVKVTQSSRYLVKRTGEKVFLECVQDMDHENMFWYRQDPGLGLRLIYFSYDVKMKEKGDIPEGYSVSREKKERFSLILESASTNQTSMYLCASLAGGLSSGANVLTFGAGSRLTVL.

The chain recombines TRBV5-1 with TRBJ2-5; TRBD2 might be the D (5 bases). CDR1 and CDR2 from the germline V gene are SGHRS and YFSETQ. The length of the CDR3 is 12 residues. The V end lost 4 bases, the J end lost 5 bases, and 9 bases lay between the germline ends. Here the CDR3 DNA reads TGCGCCAGCAGCGAGGGTTTGGAGACCCAGTACTTC. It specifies CASSEGLETQYF. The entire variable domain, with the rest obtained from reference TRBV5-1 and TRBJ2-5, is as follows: KAGVTQTPRYLIKTRGQQVTLSCSPISGHRSVSWYQQTPGQGLQFLFEYFSETQRNKGNFPGRFSGRQFSNSRSEMNVSTLELGDSALYLCASSEGLETQYFGPGTRLLVL.

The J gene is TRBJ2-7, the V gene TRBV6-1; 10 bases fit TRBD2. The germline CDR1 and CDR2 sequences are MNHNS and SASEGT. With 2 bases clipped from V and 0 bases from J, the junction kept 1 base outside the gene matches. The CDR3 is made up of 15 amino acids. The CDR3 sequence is CASSELAGVSYEQYF. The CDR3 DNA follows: TGTGCCAGCAGTGAACTAGCGGGAGTCTCCTACGAGCAGTACTTC.

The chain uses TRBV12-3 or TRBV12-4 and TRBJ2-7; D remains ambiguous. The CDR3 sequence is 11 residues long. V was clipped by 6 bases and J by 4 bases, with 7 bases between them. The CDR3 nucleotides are TGTGCCAGCAGCCCCCGTTACGAGCAGTACTTC. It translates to CASSPRYEQYF.

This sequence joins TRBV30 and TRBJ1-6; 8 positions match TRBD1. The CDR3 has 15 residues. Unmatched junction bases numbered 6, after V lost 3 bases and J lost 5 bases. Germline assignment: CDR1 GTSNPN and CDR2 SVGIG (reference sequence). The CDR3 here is CAWSGQGADNSPLHF. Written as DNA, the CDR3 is TGTGCCTGGAGCGGGCAGGGGGCCGATAATTCACCCCTCCACTTT.

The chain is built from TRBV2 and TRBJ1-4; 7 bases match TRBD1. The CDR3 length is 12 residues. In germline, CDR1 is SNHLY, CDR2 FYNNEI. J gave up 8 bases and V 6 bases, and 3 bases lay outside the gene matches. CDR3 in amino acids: CASSEQGEKLFF. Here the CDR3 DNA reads TGTGCCAGCAGCGAACAGGGGGAAAAACTGTTTTTT.

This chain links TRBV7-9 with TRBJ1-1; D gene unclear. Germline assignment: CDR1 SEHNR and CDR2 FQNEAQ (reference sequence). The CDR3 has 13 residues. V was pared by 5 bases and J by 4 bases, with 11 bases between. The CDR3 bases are TGTGCCAGCAGCGCCACGGTGTCCACTGAAGCTTTCTTT. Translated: CASSATVSTEAFF.

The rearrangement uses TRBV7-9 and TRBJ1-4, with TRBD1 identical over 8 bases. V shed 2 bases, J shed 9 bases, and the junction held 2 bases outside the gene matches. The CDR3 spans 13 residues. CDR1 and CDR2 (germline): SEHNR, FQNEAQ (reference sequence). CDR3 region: CASSLRDRKKLFF. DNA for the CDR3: TGTGCCAGCAGCTTAAGGGACAGGAAAAAACTGTTTTTT.

For the CDR3, the DNA is TGCGCCAGCAGCCAAGAAGTCAGGGCTCGTCAGCCCCAGCATTTT. Its protein product is CASSQEVRARQPQHF. V is TRBV4-3 and J is TRBJ1-5; D is perhaps TRBD1 (5 bases). V lost 0 bases and J 6 bases, leaving 12 bases between the germline ends. Germline V gene sequence: CDR1 LGHNA, CDR2 YSLEER. The CDR3 contains 15 residues.

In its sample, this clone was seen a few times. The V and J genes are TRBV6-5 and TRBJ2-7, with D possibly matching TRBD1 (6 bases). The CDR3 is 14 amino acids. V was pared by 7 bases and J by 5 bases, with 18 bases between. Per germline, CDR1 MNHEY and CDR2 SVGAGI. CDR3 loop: CASNARDNYDEQYF. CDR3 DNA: TGTGCCAGCAATGCCAGGGACAACTACGACGAGCAGTACTTC.

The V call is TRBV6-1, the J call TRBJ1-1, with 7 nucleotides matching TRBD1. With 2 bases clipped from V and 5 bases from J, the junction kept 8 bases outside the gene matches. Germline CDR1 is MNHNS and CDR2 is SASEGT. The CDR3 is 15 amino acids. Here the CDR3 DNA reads TGTGCCAGCAGTGAATACACAGGGGCGGGTACTGAAGCTTTCTTT. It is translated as CASSEYTGAGTEAFF.

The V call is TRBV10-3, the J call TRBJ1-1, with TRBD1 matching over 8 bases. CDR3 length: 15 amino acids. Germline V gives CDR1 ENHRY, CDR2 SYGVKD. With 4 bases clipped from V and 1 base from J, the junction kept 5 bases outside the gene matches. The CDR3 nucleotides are TGTGCCATCAGTGGGAAGACAGGGGCGAACACTGAAGCTTTCTTT. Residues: CAISGKTGANTEAFF.

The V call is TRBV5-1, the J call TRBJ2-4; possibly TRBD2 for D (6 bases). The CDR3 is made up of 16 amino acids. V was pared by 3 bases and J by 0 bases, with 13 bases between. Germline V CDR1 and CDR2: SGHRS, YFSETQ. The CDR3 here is CASSSPSALAKNIQYF. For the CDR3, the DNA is TGCGCCAGCAGCTCCCCTAGCGCGTTAGCCAAAAACATTCAGTACTTC.

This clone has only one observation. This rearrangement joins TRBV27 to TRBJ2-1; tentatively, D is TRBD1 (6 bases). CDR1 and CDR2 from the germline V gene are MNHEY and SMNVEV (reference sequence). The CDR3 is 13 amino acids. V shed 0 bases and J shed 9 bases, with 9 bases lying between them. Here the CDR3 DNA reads TGTGCCAGCAGTTTATCGGGGGCGGGTGAGCAGTTCTTC. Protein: CASSLSGAGEQFF.

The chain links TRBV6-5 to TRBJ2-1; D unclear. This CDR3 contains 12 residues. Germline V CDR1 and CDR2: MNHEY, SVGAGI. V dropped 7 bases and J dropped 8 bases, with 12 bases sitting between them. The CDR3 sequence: CASTHGADEQFF. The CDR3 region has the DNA TGTGCCAGCACCCATGGAGCCGATGAGCAGTTCTTC.

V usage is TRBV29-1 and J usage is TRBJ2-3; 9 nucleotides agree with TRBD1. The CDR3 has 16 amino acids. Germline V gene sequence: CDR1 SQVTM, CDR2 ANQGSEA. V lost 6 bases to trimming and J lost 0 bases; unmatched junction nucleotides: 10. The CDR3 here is CSVAGTGFGSTDTQYF. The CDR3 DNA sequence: TGCAGCGTAGCCGGGACAGGGTTTGGTAGCACAGATACGCAGTATTTT.

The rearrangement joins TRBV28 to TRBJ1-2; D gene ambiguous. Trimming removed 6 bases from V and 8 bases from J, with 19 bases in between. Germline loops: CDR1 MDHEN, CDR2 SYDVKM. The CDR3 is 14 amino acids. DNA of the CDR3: TGTGCCAGCAGCCCGTACGCGGGAGGCGGGGGCTACACCTTC. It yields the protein CASSPYAGGGGYTF.

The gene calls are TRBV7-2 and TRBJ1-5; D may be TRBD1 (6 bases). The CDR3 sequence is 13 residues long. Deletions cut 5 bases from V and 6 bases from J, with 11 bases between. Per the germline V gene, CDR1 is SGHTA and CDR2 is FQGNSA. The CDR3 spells CASSGTLGQPQHF. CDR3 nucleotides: TGTGCCAGCAGCGGGACACTAGGTCAGCCCCAGCATTTT.

CDR3 sequence reads: CASSVEVLAVTGELFF. CDR3 nucleotides: TGTGCCAGCAGCGTAGAAGTCCTAGCGGTCACCGGGGAGCTGTTTTTT. The rearrangement links TRBV9 to TRBJ2-2; 7 bases agree with TRBD2. With 0 bases clipped from V and 4 bases from J, the junction kept 6 bases outside the gene matches. This CDR3 spans 16 amino acids. The germline gives CDR1 SGDLS, CDR2 YYNGEE.

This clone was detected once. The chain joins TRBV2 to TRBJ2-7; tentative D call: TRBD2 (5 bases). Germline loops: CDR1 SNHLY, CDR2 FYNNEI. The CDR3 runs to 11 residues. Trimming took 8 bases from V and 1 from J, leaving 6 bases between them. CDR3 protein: CASRESYEQYF. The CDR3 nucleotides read TGTGCCAGCCGGGAATCCTACGAGCAGTACTTC.

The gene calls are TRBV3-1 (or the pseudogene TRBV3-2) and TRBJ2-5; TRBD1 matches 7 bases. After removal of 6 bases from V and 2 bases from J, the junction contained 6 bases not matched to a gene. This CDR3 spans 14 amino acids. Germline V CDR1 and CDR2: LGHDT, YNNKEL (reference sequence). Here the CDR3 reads CASRQMGQQETQYF. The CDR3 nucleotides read TGTGCCAGCAGACAGATGGGACAGCAAGAGACCCAGTACTTC.